This T cell receptor (beta chain) was observed in a study of T cell responses to AZD1222 COVID-19 vaccine. Turning to the study itself: Analyses pooled second doses at about 4 or about 12 weeks.

Study results and limitations: The donors showed a predominance of white British ancestry and of females, with possible underestimation of clonal diversity. Spike-specific TCR breadth and depth grew following two AZD1222 doses.

Libraries were prepared by immunoSEQ multiplex PCR; TCRdb keeps only in-frame clonotypes and omits some of them. The data show 180,000 or so clones, roughly 92% seen once. This CDR3 comprises 14 residues. Germline V gene lookup returns CDR1 SGHKS and CDR2 YYEKEE (reference sequence). The ends were cut back, 0 bases at V and 7 bases at J, with 11 bases in the middle. A remark on this clone: No antigen is known for it.

Specimen: peripheral blood, collected on day 0 of AZD1222 vaccination. The chain employs TRBV5-5 and TRBJ1-5; D not resolved. The receptor's source is an adult in good health. CDR3 protein: CASSLAGSVQPQHF. CDR3 nucleotide sequence: TGTGCCAGCAGCTTGGCGGGTTCTGTCCAGCCCCAGCATTTT.